The entry that follows covers one TCR beta chain sequence. The sample holds a few counts of this clonotype. The antigen this receptor binds is unknown. No clone much larger than this one lies a single base away; base qualities are absent. Library prep was done by RT-PCR. Sequencing took place on an Illumina HiSeq 2500. Through fastp at Q25 and MiXCR, TCRdb rebuilt clones from the public reads, retaining in-frame beta chains. Rows merge per CDR3 protein into single entries with the most common DNA and genes. The sample table holds about 650,000 distinct CDR3 sequences, of which 14% were seen once. The ten largest clones add up to roughly 7.6% of the sample. This entry is derived from a study of response to subunit inactivated influenza vaccine (dated by TCRdb to 2016 to 2019). With regard to the full study: The study used deep quantitative T cell receptor repertoire profiling to track responses to a trivalent subunit inactivated influenza vaccine. Overall results and qualifications from the work: It was suggested by the authors that each seasonal influenza vaccination may recruit only a limited number of new T cells.

The CDR3, from cysteine to phenylalanine, totals 14 residues. The read is trimmed to its CDR3 DNA, 42 bases read in frame from base 1. Based on the germline V gene (reference sequence), the CDR1 and CDR2 sequences are SGHKS and YYEKEE. Trimming removed 2 bases from V and 6 bases from J, leaving 12 bases between the germline ends. This receptor was taken from a man aged 50-59 years who received an inactivated influenza vaccine. Donor details come from another sample of the same person, matched by shared clones. Sequenced here: PBMCs from blood, sampled about 14 days before vaccination. This receptor chain uses TRBV5-5 and TRBJ2-1; a confident D gene designation cannot be given. The DNA sequence is given as TGTGCCAGCAGCTTTTTACATACTGGCAATGAGCAGTTCTTC. This encodes CASSFLHTGNEQFF.